This T cell receptor (beta chain) was captured in a study of blood T cell repertoires in COVID-19. Study details: COVID-19 samples collected from the United States, Italy and Spain covered acute and convalescent phases.

Some clones are missing from TCRdb's copy, which holds only in-frame ones; the method was immunoSEQ multiplex PCR. The repertoire has about 120,000 clones, more than 75% of them found once; the top ten carry roughly 3.9%. CDR1 KGHDR and CDR2 SFDVKD come from the germline V gene. This CDR3 comprises 20 residues. The J segment lost 1 base and the V segment lost 4 bases, leaving 19 bases of the junction unmatched. The V call is TRBV24-1, the J call TRBJ2-7, with 9 bases matching TRBD1. The sequenced sample was peripheral blood. This sequence originates from a man aged 55 to 70 with acute or convalescent COVID-19. CDR3 residues: CATSDFRDREGVGGSYEQYF. As DNA, the CDR3 is TGTGCCACCAGTGACTTCCGGGACAGGGAAGGGGTCGGGGGATCCTACGAGCAGTACTTC.